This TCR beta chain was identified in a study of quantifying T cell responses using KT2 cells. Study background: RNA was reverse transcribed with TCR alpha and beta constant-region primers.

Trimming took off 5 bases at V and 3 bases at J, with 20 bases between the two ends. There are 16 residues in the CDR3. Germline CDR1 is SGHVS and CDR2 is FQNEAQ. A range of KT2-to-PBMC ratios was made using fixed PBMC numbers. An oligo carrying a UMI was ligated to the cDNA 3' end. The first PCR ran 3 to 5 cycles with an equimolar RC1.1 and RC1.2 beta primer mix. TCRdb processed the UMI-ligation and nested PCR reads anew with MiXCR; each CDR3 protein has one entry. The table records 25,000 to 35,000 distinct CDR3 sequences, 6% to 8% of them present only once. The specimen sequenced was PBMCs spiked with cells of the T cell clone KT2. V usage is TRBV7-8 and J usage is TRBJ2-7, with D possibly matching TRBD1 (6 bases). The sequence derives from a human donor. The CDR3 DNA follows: TGTGCCAGCAGCCAAAACAGGGAATTGATCGGCTACGAGCAGTACTTC. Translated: CASSQNRELIGYEQYF.